The 5 T cell receptor beta chains presented below share a single source sample, sequenced in a study of tumor-infiltrating lymphocytes in primary liver carcinoma. DNA and RNA were both co-extracted from approximately 20-30 mg of bulk tissue that had not been sorted. Constant-region priming of around 530 ng total RNA yielded TCR beta cDNA. Each TCR beta library was derived from three nested multiplex PCR rounds that employed slightly modified ARM-PCR. For around 9 cycles apiece, the opening two PCR rounds ran with TRBV1-TRBV30 forward primers and a C-beta reverse primer. TCRdb reprocessed the multiplex PCR reads with MiXCR, giving one entry per CDR3 protein. This table holds 84,000 or so distinct CDR3 sequences, 55% to 85% found once. The sample consisted of liver tumor tissue from sampling region 1. Subset given: tumor region T1, superior pole. The receptors were gathered from a man in his forties with primary liver carcinoma and hepatitis B virus infection.

This clonotype appeared once. One junction end does not reproduce the germline sequence, and a read error may be involved. CDR3 amino acids: CSVGGARDIMKTEASF. In DNA form, the CDR3 reads TGCAGTGTTGGTGGGGCCAGGGACATTATGAAGACTGAAGCTTCCTTT. The chain recombines TRBV29-1 with TRBJ1-1, with D possibly matching TRBD1 (6 bases). The CDR3 is 16 residues long. The germline CDR1 and CDR2 sequences are SQVTM and ANQGSEA.

To note about this clonotype: Since a much larger clone is just one base distant, this may be a read error. This chain joins TRBV5-1 and TRBJ1-2; D is undetermined. CDR1 and CDR2 (germline): SGHRS, YFSETQ. V lost 2 bases and J lost 3, with 17 bases in between. CDR3 length: 16 amino acids. CDR3 sequence reads: CASSLLKNSADYGYTF. In DNA form, the CDR3 reads TGCGCCAGCAGCTTATTAAAGAACAGCGCGGACTATGGCTACACCTTC.

A note on this clonotype: Relative to the germline gene, one junction end is altered; a read error may explain this. The V gene is TRBV4-1, the J gene TRBJ2-7, with D maybe TRBD2 (5 bases). This CDR3 spans 13 amino acids. The germline gives CDR1 MGHRA, CDR2 YSYEKL. DNA for the CDR3: TGCGCCAGCAGTCACCTTGGACTCTACGTGCAGTACTTC. It yields the protein CASSHLGLYVQYF.

This clonotype was seen at least ten times. The rearrangement uses TRBV28 and TRBJ2-7; a weak D match, TRBD1 (6 bases). Germline V gives CDR1 MDHEN, CDR2 SYDVKM. V was pared by 4 bases and J by 5 bases, with 21 bases between. This CDR3 has 16 amino acids. For the CDR3, the DNA is TGTGCCAGCAGTTCTTGGAGCAGGGACACCCTTAACGAGCAGTACTTC. Protein sequence: CASSSWSRDTLNEQYF.

Of note for this clonotype: An end of the junction does not agree with germline; a read error may underlie this. V usage is TRBV11-2 and J usage is TRBJ1-1; 10 nucleotides agree with TRBD1. This CDR3 region has 17 residues. The germline gives CDR1 SGHAT, CDR2 FQNNGV. CDR3 residues: CVSNRMGGQGFGTEALF. CDR3 bases: TGTGTCAGCAACCGAATGGGGGGACAGGGGTTCGGCACTGAAGCTCTCTTT.